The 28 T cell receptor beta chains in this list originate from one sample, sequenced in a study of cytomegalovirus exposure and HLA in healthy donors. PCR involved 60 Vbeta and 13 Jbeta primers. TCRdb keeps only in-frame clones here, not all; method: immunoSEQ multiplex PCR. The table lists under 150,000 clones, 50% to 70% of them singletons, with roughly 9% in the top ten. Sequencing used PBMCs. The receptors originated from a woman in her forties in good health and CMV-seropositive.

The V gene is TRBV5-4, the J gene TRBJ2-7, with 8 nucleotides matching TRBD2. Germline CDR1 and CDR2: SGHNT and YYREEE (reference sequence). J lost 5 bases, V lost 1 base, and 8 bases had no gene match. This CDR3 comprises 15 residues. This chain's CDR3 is CASSLTVAGINEQYF. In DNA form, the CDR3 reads TGTGCCAGCAGCTTGACGGTAGCGGGAATCAACGAGCAGTACTTC.

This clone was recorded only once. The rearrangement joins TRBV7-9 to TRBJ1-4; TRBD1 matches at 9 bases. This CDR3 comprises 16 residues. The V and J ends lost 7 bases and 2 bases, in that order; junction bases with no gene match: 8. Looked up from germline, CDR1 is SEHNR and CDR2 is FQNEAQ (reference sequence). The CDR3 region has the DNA TGTGCCAGCACCGAGGGACAGGGTGAGACTAATGAAAAACTGTTTTTT. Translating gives CASTEGQGETNEKLFF.

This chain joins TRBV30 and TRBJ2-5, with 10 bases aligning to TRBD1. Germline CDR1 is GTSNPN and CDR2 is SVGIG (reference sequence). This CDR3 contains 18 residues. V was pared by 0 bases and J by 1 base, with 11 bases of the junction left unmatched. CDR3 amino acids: CAWSVGTGVTVFQETQYF. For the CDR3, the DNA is TGTGCCTGGAGTGTTGGGACAGGGGTTACAGTGTTCCAAGAGACCCAGTACTTC.

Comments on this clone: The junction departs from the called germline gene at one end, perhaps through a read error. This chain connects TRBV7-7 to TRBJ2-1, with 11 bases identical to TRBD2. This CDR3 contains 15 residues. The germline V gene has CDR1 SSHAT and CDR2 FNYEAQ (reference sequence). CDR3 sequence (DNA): TGTGCTAGCAGCCCCACTAGCGGGAGAAGGGATGAGCAGTTCTTC. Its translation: CASSPTSGRRDEQFF.

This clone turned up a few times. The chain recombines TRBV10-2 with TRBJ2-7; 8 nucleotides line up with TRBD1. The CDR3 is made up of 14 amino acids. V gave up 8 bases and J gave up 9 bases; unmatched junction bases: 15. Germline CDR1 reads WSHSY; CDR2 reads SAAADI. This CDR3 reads CASLDRGPPIGQYF. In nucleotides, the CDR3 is TGCGCCAGCCTTGACAGGGGACCACCTATAGGGCAGTACTTC.

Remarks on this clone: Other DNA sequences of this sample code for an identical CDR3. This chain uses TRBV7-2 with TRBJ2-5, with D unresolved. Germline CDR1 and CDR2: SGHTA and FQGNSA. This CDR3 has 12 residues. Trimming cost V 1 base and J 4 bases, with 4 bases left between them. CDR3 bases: TGTGCCAGCAGCTTAGACTTAGAGACCCAGTACTTC. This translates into CASSLDLETQYF.

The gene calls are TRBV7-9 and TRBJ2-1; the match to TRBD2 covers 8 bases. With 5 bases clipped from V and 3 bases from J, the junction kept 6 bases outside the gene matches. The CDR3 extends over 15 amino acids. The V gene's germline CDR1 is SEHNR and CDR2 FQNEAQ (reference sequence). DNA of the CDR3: TGTGCCAGCAGCCCATCAGCGGGAGACTACAATGAGCAGTTCTTC. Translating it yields CASSPSAGDYNEQFF.

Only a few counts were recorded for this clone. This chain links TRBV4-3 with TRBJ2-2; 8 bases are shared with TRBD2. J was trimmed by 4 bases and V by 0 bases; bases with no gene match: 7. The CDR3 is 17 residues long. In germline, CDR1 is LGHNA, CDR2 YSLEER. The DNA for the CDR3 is TGCGCCAGCAGCCAAGATACACTAGCGGAGCCCACCGGGGAGCTGTTTTTT. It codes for CASSQDTLAEPTGELFF.

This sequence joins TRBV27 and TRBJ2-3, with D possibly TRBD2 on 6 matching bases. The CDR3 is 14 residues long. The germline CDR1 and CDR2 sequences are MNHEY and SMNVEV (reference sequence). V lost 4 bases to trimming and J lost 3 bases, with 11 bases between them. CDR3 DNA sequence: TGTGCCAGCAGTTCCGGGGGAGTGACAGATACGCAGTATTTT. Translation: CASSSGGVTDTQYF.

As DNA, the CDR3 is TGCAGCGTTGGAGGGGAAAAACTGTTTTTT. Protein product: CSVGGEKLFF. The chain joins TRBV29-1 to TRBJ1-4, with D uncertain. The germline CDR1 and CDR2 sequences are SQVTM and ANQGSEA. V lost 4 bases and J lost 8, with 5 bases in between. This CDR3 has 10 amino acids.

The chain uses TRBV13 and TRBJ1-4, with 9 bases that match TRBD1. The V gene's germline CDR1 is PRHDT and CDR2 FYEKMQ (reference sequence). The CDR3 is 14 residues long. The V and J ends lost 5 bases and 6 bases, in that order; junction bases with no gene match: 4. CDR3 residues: CASSTRTGDEKLFF. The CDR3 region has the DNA TGTGCCAGCAGCACTCGGACAGGGGATGAAAAACTGTTTTTT.

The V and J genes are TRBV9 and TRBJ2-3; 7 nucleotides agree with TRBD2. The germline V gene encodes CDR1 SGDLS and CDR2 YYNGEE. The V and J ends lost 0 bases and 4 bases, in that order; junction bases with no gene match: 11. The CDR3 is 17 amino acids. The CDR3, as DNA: TGTGCCAGCAGCGTAGATGGGGGGGGAGGATTCGCAGATACGCAGTATTTT. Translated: CASSVDGGGGFADTQYF.

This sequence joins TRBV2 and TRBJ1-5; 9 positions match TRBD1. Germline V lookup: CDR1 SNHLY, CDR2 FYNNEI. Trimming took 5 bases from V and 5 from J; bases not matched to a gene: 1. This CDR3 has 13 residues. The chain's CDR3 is CASSWDRDQPQHF. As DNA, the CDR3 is TGTGCCAGCAGTTGGGACAGGGATCAGCCCCAGCATTTT. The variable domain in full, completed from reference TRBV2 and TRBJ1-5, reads EPEVTQTPSHQVTQMGQEVILRCVPISNHLYFYWYRQILGQKVEFLVSFYNNEISEKSEIFDDQFSVERPDGSNFTLKIRSTKLEDSAMYFCASSWDRDQPQHFGDGTRLSIL.

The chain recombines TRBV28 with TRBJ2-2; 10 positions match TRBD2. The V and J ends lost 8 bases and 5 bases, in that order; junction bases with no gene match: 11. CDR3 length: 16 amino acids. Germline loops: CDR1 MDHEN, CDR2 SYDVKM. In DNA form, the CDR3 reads TGTGCCAGCCGAGGCCTAGCGGGAGTTCGAACCGGGGAGCTGTTTTTT. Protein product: CASRGLAGVRTGELFF.

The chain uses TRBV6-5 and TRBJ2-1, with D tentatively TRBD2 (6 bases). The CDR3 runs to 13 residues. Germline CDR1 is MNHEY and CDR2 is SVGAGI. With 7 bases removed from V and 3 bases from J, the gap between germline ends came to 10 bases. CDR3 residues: CASTRGNYNEQFF. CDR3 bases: TGTGCCAGCACTCGCGGGAACTACAATGAGCAGTTCTTC.

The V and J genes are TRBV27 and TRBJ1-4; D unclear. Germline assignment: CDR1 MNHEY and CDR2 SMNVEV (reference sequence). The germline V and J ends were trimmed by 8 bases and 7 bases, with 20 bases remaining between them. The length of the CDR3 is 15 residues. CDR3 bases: TGTGCCAGCGGCCAAAGACCCAGTTCAGGTGAAAAACTGTTTTTT. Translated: CASGQRPSSGEKLFF.

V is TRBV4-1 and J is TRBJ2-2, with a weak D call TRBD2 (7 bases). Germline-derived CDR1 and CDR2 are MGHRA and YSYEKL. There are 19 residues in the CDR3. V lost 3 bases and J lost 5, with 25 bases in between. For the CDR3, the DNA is TGCGCCAGCAGCCAGAAAGGGGGGGGTACCAGGGCCTCGACCGGGGAGCTGTTTTTT. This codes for CASSQKGGGTRASTGELFF.

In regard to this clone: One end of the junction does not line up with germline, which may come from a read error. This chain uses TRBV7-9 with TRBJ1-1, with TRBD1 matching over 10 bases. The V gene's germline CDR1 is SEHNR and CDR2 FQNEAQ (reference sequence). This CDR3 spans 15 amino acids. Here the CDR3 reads CSSSLGTGEATEAFF. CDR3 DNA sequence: TGTTCCAGCAGCTTAGGGACAGGGGAGGCCACTGAAGCTTTCTTT.

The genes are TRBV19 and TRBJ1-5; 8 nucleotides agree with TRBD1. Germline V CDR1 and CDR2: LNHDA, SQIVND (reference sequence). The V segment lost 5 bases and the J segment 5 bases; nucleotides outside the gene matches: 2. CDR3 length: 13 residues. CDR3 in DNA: TGTGCCAGTAGTTTGGACAGGGATCAGCCCCAGCATTTT. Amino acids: CASSLDRDQPQHF.

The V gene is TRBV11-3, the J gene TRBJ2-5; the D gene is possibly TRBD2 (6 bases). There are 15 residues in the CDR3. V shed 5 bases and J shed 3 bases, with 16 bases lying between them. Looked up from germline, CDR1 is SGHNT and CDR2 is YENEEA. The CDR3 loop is CASSKGIAEEETQYF. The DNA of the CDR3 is TGTGCCAGCAGCAAGGGGATAGCGGAAGAAGAGACCCAGTACTTC.

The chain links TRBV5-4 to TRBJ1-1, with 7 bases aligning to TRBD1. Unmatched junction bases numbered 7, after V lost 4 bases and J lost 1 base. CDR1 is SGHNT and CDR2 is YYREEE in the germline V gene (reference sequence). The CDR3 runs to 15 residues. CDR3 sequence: CASSPEDRKNTEAFF. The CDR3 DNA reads TGTGCCAGCAGCCCGGAGGACAGGAAGAACACTGAAGCTTTCTTT.

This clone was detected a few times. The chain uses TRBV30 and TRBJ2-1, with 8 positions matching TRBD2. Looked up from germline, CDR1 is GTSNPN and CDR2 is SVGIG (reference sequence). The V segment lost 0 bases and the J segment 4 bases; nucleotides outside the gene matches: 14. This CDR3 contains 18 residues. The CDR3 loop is CAWSVGDFSTSGYNEQFF. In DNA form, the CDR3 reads TGTGCCTGGAGTGTTGGGGACTTCAGTACTAGCGGTTACAATGAGCAGTTCTTC.

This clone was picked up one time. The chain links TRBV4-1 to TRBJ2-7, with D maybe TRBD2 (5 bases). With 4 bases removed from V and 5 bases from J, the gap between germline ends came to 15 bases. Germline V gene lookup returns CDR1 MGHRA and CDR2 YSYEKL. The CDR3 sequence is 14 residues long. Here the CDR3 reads CASSPTRGSNEQYF. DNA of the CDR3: TGCGCCAGCAGCCCCACCCGTGGGAGCAACGAGCAGTACTTC.

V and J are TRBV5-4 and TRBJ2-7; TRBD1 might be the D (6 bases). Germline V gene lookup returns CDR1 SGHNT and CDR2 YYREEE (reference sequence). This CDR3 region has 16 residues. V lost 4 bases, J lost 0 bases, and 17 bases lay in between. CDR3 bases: TGTGCCAGCAGCACCTGGACAGAATTAAGCTCCTACGAGCAGTACTTC. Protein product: CASSTWTELSSYEQYF.

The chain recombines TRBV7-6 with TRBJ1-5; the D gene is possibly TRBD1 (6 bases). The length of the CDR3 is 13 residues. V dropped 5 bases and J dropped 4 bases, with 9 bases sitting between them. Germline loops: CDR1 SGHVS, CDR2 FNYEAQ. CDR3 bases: TGTGCCAGCAGCCTTCAGGGGAATCAGCCCCAGCATTTT. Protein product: CASSLQGNQPQHF.

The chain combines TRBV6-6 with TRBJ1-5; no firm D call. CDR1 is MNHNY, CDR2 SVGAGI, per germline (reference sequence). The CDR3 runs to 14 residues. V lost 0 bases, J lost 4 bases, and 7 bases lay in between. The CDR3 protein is CASSYSSRNQPQHF. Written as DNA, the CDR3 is TGTGCCAGCAGTTACTCGAGCCGTAATCAGCCCCAGCATTTT.

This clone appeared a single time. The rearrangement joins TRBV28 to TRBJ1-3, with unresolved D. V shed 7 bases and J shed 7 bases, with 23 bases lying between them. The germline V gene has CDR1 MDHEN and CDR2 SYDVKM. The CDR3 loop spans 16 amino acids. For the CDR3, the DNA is TGTGCCAGCACCTCCCCTGGGGAGTCACTAGGGAACACCATATATTTT. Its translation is CASTSPGESLGNTIYF.

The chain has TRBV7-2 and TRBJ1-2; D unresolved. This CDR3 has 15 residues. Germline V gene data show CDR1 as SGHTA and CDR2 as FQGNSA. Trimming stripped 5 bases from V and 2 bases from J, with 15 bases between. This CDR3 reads CASSQEETGNYGYTF. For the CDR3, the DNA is TGTGCCAGCAGCCAAGAAGAGACGGGAAACTATGGCTACACCTTC.